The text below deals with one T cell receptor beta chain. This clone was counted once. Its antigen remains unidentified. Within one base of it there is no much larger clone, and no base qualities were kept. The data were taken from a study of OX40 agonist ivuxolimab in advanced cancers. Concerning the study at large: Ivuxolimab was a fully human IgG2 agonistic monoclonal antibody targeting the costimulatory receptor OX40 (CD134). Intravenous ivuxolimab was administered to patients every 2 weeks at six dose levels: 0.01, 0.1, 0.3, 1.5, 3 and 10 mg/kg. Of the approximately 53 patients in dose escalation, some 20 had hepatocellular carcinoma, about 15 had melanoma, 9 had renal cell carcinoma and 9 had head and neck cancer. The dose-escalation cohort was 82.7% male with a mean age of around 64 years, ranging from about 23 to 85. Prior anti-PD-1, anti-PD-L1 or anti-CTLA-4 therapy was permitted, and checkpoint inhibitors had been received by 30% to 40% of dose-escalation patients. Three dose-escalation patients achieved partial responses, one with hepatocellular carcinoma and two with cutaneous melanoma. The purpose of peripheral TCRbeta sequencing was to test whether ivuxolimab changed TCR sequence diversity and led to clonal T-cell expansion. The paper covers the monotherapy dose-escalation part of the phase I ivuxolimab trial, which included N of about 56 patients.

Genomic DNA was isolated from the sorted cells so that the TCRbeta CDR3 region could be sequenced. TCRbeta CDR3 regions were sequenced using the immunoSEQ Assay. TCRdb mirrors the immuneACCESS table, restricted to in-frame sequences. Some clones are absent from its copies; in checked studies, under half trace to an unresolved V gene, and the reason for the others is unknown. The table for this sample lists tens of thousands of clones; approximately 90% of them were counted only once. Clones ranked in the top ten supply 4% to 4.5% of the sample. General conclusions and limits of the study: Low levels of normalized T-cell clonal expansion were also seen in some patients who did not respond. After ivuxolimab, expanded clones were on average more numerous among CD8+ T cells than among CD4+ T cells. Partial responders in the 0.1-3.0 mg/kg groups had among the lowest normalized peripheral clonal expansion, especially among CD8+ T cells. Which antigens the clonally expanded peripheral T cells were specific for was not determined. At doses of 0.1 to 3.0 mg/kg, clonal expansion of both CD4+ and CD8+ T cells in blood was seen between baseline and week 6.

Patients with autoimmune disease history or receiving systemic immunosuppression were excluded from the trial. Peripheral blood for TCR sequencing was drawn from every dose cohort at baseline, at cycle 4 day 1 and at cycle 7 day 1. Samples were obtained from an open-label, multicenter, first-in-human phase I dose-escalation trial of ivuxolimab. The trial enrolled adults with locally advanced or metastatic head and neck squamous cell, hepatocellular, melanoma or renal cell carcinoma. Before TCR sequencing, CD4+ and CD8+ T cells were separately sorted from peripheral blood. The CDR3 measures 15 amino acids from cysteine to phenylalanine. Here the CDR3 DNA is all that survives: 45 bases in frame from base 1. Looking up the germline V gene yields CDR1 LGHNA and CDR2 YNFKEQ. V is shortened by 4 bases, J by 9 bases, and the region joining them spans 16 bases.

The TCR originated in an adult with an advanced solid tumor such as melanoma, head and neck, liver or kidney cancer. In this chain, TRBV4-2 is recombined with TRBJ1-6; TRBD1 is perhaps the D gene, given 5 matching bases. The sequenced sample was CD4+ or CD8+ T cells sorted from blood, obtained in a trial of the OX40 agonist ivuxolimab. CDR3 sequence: CASSPTGTGGSPLHF. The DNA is TGTGCCAGCAGCCCCACAGGCACCGGTGGTTCACCCCTCCACTTT.